The rows below give T cell receptor beta chains drawn from one sample of a study of T cell responses to AZD1222 COVID-19 vaccine. Repertoires were generated with immunoSEQ multiplex PCR, while TCRdb's copy carries only in-frame clones and drops some. The sample lists some 200,000 clones, 85% to 95% occurring once. Sample: peripheral blood, taken on day 0 of AZD1222 vaccination. These receptors were collected from an adult in good health. CDR3s include the opening cysteine and the closing phenylalanine or tryptophan. Each record gives: clone size, J gene, D gene, V gene, CDR3 DNA, CDR3 protein. D genes are given only for firm matches. Rows give clone size only sometimes, using once, few, many, or a class for an expanded clone.

clone_size: -
j_call: TRBJ1-2
d_call: TRBD1
v_call: TRBV5-1
cdr3_nt: TGCGCCAGCAGCTTGGAAACAGGGGGGACGTATGGCTACACCTTC
cdr3_aa: CASSLETGGTYGYTF

clone_size: -
j_call: TRBJ2-7
d_call: -
v_call: TRBV11-2
cdr3_nt: TGTGCCAGCAGCTTAGGCAGGGGTGCCGAGCAGTACTTC
cdr3_aa: CASSLGRGAEQYF

clone_size: -
j_call: TRBJ2-2
d_call: -
v_call: TRBV9
cdr3_nt: TGTGCCAGCAGCACGAGGACGGAGAACACCGGGGAGCTGTTTTTT
cdr3_aa: CASSTRTENTGELFF

clone_size: -
j_call: TRBJ1-1
d_call: TRBD1
v_call: TRBV7-2
cdr3_nt: TGTGCCAGCAGCTTACAGGGGGCCAGGACTGAAGCTTTCTTT
cdr3_aa: CASSLQGARTEAFF

clone_size: -
j_call: TRBJ1-1
d_call: -
v_call: TRBV7-2
cdr3_nt: TGTGCCAGCAGCTCCATAATAGGGGGGGGCACTGAAGCTTTCTTT
cdr3_aa: CASSSIIGGGTEAFF

clone_size: -
j_call: TRBJ1-3
d_call: -
v_call: TRBV27
cdr3_nt: TGTGCCAGCAGTCCCGACAGGTTCTCTGGAAACACCATATATTTT
cdr3_aa: CASSPDRFSGNTIYF

clone_size: -
j_call: TRBJ2-7
d_call: TRBD2
v_call: TRBV5-6
cdr3_nt: TGTGCCAGCAGCTTGATCGGGGGGTCCTACGAGCAGTACTTC
cdr3_aa: CASSLIGGSYEQYF

clone_size: -
j_call: TRBJ2-1
d_call: -
v_call: TRBV5-1
cdr3_nt: TGCGCCAGCAGCTTGGCCCCCGGGAGCACCTACAATGAGCAGTTCTTC
cdr3_aa: CASSLAPGSTYNEQFF

clone_size: -
j_call: TRBJ1-1
d_call: -
v_call: TRBV27
cdr3_nt: TGTGCCAGCACCGACAGGCGGCGGACTGAAGCTTTCTTT
cdr3_aa: CASTDRRRTEAFF

clone_size: -
j_call: TRBJ1-2
d_call: -
v_call: TRBV4-1
cdr3_nt: TGCGCCAGCAGAACCTGGGACACACCTGGGAACTATGGCTACACCTTC
cdr3_aa: CASRTWDTPGNYGYTF

clone_size: -
j_call: TRBJ2-7
d_call: TRBD2
v_call: TRBV19
cdr3_nt: TGTGCCAGTAGCCCCGGGACTAGTTTATACGAGCAGTACTTC
cdr3_aa: CASSPGTSLYEQYF

clone_size: -
j_call: TRBJ1-6
d_call: TRBD1
v_call: TRBV10-3
cdr3_nt: TGTGCCATCAGTGACGGGACAGAAGATAATTCACCCCTCCACTTT
cdr3_aa: CAISDGTEDNSPLHF

clone_size: -
j_call: TRBJ1-2
d_call: -
v_call: TRBV4-1
cdr3_nt: TGCGCCAGCAGCCAAGTCTCGGAGGGCGGGGGCTACACCTTC
cdr3_aa: CASSQVSEGGGYTF

clone_size: -
j_call: TRBJ1-1
d_call: TRBD1
v_call: TRBV6-5
cdr3_nt: TGTGCCAGCAGTTTCCAACAGGGGTTCGACACTGAAGCTTTCTTT
cdr3_aa: CASSFQQGFDTEAFF

clone_size: -
j_call: TRBJ1-1
d_call: -
v_call: TRBV3-1/TRBV3-2
cdr3_nt: TGTGCCAGCAGCCAAGCAGCCAGGGCTGAAGCTTTCTTT
cdr3_aa: CASSQAARAEAFF

clone_size: -
j_call: TRBJ1-3
d_call: -
v_call: TRBV29-1
cdr3_nt: TGCAGCGTTGAAGATCGGGGAACAGGGAGGAACACCATATATTTT
cdr3_aa: CSVEDRGTGRNTIYF

clone_size: few
j_call: TRBJ1-2
d_call: TRBD1
v_call: TRBV14
cdr3_nt: TGTGCCAGCAGCTACGGGACAGGGGATGGCTACACCTTC
cdr3_aa: CASSYGTGDGYTF

clone_size: -
j_call: TRBJ1-1
d_call: -
v_call: TRBV4-1
cdr3_nt: TGCGCCAGCAGAGACCAATACCTACAGGGAGAAGCTTTCTTT
cdr3_aa: CASRDQYLQGEAFF

clone_size: -
j_call: TRBJ2-1
d_call: -
v_call: TRBV5-1
cdr3_nt: TGCGCCAGCAGCTTTGGACGGGAGTGGTACAATGAGCAGTTCTTC
cdr3_aa: CASSFGREWYNEQFF

clone_size: few
j_call: TRBJ1-5
d_call: TRBD1
v_call: TRBV15
cdr3_nt: TGTGCCACCAGCAGAACAGGGGAGGGAGGTCAGCCCCAGCATTTT
cdr3_aa: CATSRTGEGGQPQHF

clone_size: -
j_call: TRBJ1-2
d_call: -
v_call: TRBV9
cdr3_nt: TGTGCCAGCAGCGTGGGGCAGGCGAACTATGGCTACACCTTC
cdr3_aa: CASSVGQANYGYTF

clone_size: -
j_call: TRBJ1-1
d_call: -
v_call: TRBV7-8
cdr3_nt: TGTGCCAGCAGCTTCGGGTCCCGGGGGCGAGACACTGAAGCTTTCTTT
cdr3_aa: CASSFGSRGRDTEAFF

clone_size: -
j_call: TRBJ1-5
d_call: -
v_call: TRBV28
cdr3_nt: TGTGCCAGCAGTTTAAGGGCAGCACATCAGCCCCAGCATTTT
cdr3_aa: CASSLRAAHQPQHF

clone_size: -
j_call: TRBJ2-1
d_call: TRBD1
v_call: TRBV7-9
cdr3_nt: TGTGCCAGCAGCTACCGGGACAGAGGCAATGAGCAGTTCTTC
cdr3_aa: CASSYRDRGNEQFF